Below, 29 T cell receptor beta chains from the same sample are listed, as sequenced in a study of blood T cell repertoires in COVID-19. Produced via immunoSEQ multiplex PCR; TCRdb's table is partial and in-frame only. The sample yields nearly 350,000 clones, around 87% seen once. Sequencing used peripheral blood. The receptor source for this set is a woman in her fifties or sixties with COVID-19, enrolled during active disease.

The rearrangement uses TRBV10-3 and TRBJ2-3; 9 positions match TRBD2. Germline loops: CDR1 ENHRY, CDR2 SYGVKD. V lost 2 bases, J lost 2 bases, and 2 bases stayed unmatched. The length of the CDR3 is 15 residues. The CDR3 DNA sequence: TGTGCCATCAGTGAGCTAGCGGGACCCACAGATACGCAGTATTTT. Translating it yields CAISELAGPTDTQYF.

The gene calls are TRBV7-9 and TRBJ2-5; 11 bases map to TRBD1. CDR1 is SEHNR and CDR2 is FQNEAQ in the germline V gene (reference sequence). V shed 5 bases, J shed 5 bases, and the junction held 7 bases outside the gene matches. The CDR3 sequence is 15 residues long. CDR3 DNA sequence: TGTGCCAGCAGCCTAGGACAGGGGGCAGTTGAGACCCAGTACTTC. It yields the protein CASSLGQGAVETQYF.

The chain has TRBV7-9 and TRBJ1-2; 7 positions match TRBD1. The germline gives CDR1 SEHNR, CDR2 FQNEAQ (reference sequence). V lost 5 bases, J lost 2 bases, and 8 bases stayed unmatched. The CDR3 sequence is 15 residues long. The CDR3 reads CASSLGTVKNYGYTF. The DNA for the CDR3 is TGTGCCAGCAGCCTCGGGACAGTTAAAAACTATGGCTACACCTTC.

The chain links TRBV19 to TRBJ1-5; 9 positions match TRBD1. The ends lost 5 bases at V and 7 bases at J; junction bases unmatched: 3. The CDR3 covers 13 residues. Germline values: CDR1 LNHDA, CDR2 SQIVND (reference sequence). CDR3 sequence reads: CASSSGTGQPQHF. In nucleotides, the CDR3 is TGTGCCAGTAGTTCAGGGACAGGGCAGCCCCAGCATTTT.

The J gene is TRBJ2-1, the V gene TRBV2; 13 nucleotides line up with TRBD2. Looked up from germline, CDR1 is SNHLY and CDR2 is FYNNEI. The CDR3 covers 15 residues. With V trimmed by 6 bases and J by 8 bases, 7 bases remained unmatched. In DNA form, the CDR3 reads TGTGCCAGCAGCAGACTAGCGGGAGGAACATATGAGCAGTTCTTC. Amino acid sequence: CASSRLAGGTYEQFF.

J is TRBJ2-7 and V is TRBV5-5; D is perhaps TRBD1 (5 bases). Germline loops: CDR1 SGHKS, CDR2 YYEKEE (reference sequence). This CDR3 spans 14 amino acids. V gave up 5 bases and J gave up 2 bases, with 14 bases separating them. CDR3: CASRQAASTYEQYF. Here the CDR3 DNA reads TGTGCCAGCAGACAGGCGGCCTCAACCTACGAGCAGTACTTC.

About this clone itself: Within the sample, other DNA sequences also encode this same CDR3. The rearrangement joins TRBV5-1 to TRBJ1-4; 9 nucleotides agree with TRBD1. Germline V gene data show CDR1 as SGHRS and CDR2 as YFSETQ. J lost 5 bases, V lost 4 bases, and 3 bases had no gene match. The CDR3 consists of 14 residues. CDR3 in amino acids: CASSLGQGNEKLFF. The CDR3 DNA sequence: TGCGCCAGCAGCCTTGGACAGGGGAATGAAAAACTGTTTTTT.

This clone was recorded only once. CDR3 sequence: CASSQDLPGVGVGRQYF. Written as DNA, the CDR3 is TGTGCCAGCAGCCAAGATCTTCCGGGGGTTGGGGTTGGGCGGCAGTACTTC. The rearrangement links TRBV3-1 (or the pseudogene TRBV3-2) to TRBJ2-7; D might be TRBD2 (6 bases). The V and J ends lost 0 bases and 9 bases respectively, with 24 bases between them. The CDR3 length is 17 residues. In germline, CDR1 is LGHDT, CDR2 YNNKEL (reference sequence).

This clone was detected only a few times. The chain is built from TRBV12-2 and TRBJ1-2; the listed D gene, TRBD1, was not tested against the DNA. TRBV12-2 is marked as a pseudogene. The CDR3 length is 16 residues. In DNA form, the CDR3 reads TGTGCAAGTCGTCTCCTCCGGGCAGGGAAGCACTATGGCTACACCTTC. Translated, it gives CASRLLRAGKHYGYTF.

J is TRBJ1-4 and V is TRBV7-2; 7 nucleotides line up with TRBD1. Losses at the gene ends were 5 bases for V and 8 bases for J; bases not matched to a gene: 14. Per the germline V gene, CDR1 is SGHTA and CDR2 is FQGNSA. This CDR3 is built from 16 residues. The CDR3 DNA reads as TGTGCCAGCAGCCCCCGGCAGGGGGGCTCGAGAGAAAAACTGTTTTTT. It translates to CASSPRQGGSREKLFF. The full variable domain, completed using reference TRBV7-2 and TRBJ1-4, is GAGVSQSPSNKVTEKGKDVELRCDPISGHTALYWYRQSLGQGLEFLIYFQGNSAPDKSGLPSDRFSAERTGGSVSTLTIQRTQQEDSAVYLCASSPRQGGSREKLFFGSGTQLSVL.

The V and J genes are TRBV18 and TRBJ2-2; the match to TRBD2 covers 8 bases. In germline, CDR1 is KGHSH, CDR2 LQKENI. The junction had 5 bases not matched to a gene; V was cut back by 4 bases and J by 4 bases. The CDR3 runs 15 residues. CDR3 bases: TGTGCCAGCTCACTAAGCGGGAGTGGCACCGGGGAGCTGTTTTTT. This translates into CASSLSGSGTGELFF.

The chain couples TRBV7-9 to TRBJ2-4; D may be TRBD1 (6 bases). The CDR3 is made up of 19 amino acids. The V gene's germline CDR1 is SEHNR and CDR2 FQNEAQ (reference sequence). Trimming removed 5 bases from V and 3 bases from J, with 26 bases in between. For the CDR3, the DNA is TGTGCCAGCAGCCGTAAGGCCCAGGGGCCCGAATATGACAAAAACATTCAGTACTTC. It codes for CASSRKAQGPEYDKNIQYF.

This chain links TRBV18 with TRBJ2-7, with 7 nucleotides matching TRBD1. The CDR3 runs to 15 residues. V lost 3 bases, J lost 5 bases, and 10 bases stayed unmatched. Germline CDR1 KGHSH, CDR2 LQKENI. The CDR3 loop is CASSPVGQGVDEQYF. CDR3 sequence (DNA): TGTGCCAGCTCACCCGTCGGTCAGGGGGTGGACGAGCAGTACTTC.

The CDR3 DNA follows: TGTGCCAGCAGCTTAACGGGACAAACCTACGAGCAGTACTTC. Protein: CASSLTGQTYEQYF. The V call is TRBV11-2, the J call TRBJ2-7, with D perhaps matching TRBD1 (6 bases). The ends were cut back, 2 bases at V and 2 bases at J, with 10 bases in the middle. CDR1 is SGHAT, CDR2 FQNNGV, per germline. The CDR3 has 14 residues.

The CDR3 sequence is CASSRGRPNEKLFF. CDR3 coding DNA: TGTGCCAGCAGTCGCGGTCGGCCTAATGAAAAACTGTTTTTT. The chain links TRBV6-5 to TRBJ1-4; D is unresolved. Trimming removed 5 bases from V and 3 bases from J, with 10 bases in between. Per germline, CDR1 MNHEY and CDR2 SVGAGI. This CDR3 comprises 14 residues.

This rearrangement joins TRBV19 to TRBJ2-1; D might be TRBD1 (6 bases). V lost 2 bases, J lost 10 bases, and 15 bases lay in between. The CDR3 consists of 14 residues. From germline, CDR1 is LNHDA and CDR2 SQIVND (reference sequence). For the CDR3, the DNA is TGTGCCAGTAGTATATCAGGGGCCTCCTGGGAGCAGTTCTTC. It codes for CASSISGASWEQFF.

J is TRBJ2-1 and V is TRBV30; TRBD1 agrees at 7 bases. The germline V gene encodes CDR1 GTSNPN and CDR2 SVGIG (reference sequence). Trimming at V came to 0 bases and at J to 15 bases, leaving 8 bases not matched to a gene. The CDR3 consists of 12 residues. The CDR3 loop is CAWSVRGDSRFF. The CDR3 nucleotides read TGTGCCTGGAGTGTACGAGGGGACAGCAGGTTCTTC. Looking up the rest from reference TRBV30 and TRBJ2-1 gives the full variable domain: SQTIHQWPATLVQPVGSPLSLECTVEGTSNPNLYWYRQAAGRGLQLLFYSVGIGQISSEVPQNLSASRPQDRQFILSSKKLLLSDSGFYLCAWSVRGDSRFFGPGTRLTVL.

The V and J genes are TRBV18 and TRBJ2-3, with TRBD1 matching 7 bases. The germline V gene encodes CDR1 KGHSH and CDR2 LQKENI. With V trimmed by 2 bases and J by 4 bases, 9 bases remained unmatched. The CDR3 totals 16 residues. The CDR3 sequence is CASSPLNGQAADTQYF. CDR3 DNA sequence: TGTGCCAGCTCACCATTGAACGGACAGGCGGCAGATACGCAGTATTTT. Based on the CDR3 plus reference TRBV18 and TRBJ2-3, the full variable domain is NAGVMQNPRHLVRRRGQEARLRCSPMKGHSHVYWYRQLPEEGLKFMVYLQKENIIDESGMPKERFSAEFPKEGPSILRIQQVVRGDSAAYFCASSPLNGQAADTQYFGPGTRLTVL.

This rearrangement joins TRBV5-8 to TRBJ2-7; 8 positions match TRBD1. This CDR3 is 18 amino acids long. In germline, CDR1 is SGHTS, CDR2 YDEGEE. V lost 4 bases, J lost 6 bases, and 21 bases stayed unmatched. CDR3 protein: CASSKGTGATTYGGEQYF. The CDR3 DNA reads as TGTGCCAGCAGCAAAGGGACAGGCGCTACGACTTACGGGGGCGAGCAGTACTTC.

The chain uses TRBV19 and TRBJ1-6; D gene uncertain. In germline, CDR1 is LNHDA, CDR2 SQIVND (reference sequence). V was clipped by 1 base and J by 0 bases, with 4 bases between them. This CDR3 spans 15 amino acids. In nucleotides, the CDR3 is TGTGCCAGTAGTATAGGTCGCTCCTATAATTCACCCCTCCACTTT. Encoded protein: CASSIGRSYNSPLHF.

The chain uses TRBV4-2 and TRBJ1-1; TRBD1 is a possible D gene (6 bases). CDR3 length: 14 amino acids. V shed 3 bases and J shed 1 base, with 9 bases lying between them. CDR1 and CDR2 (germline): LGHNA, YNFKEQ. The CDR3 here is CASSQTTGNTEAFF. As DNA, the CDR3 is TGTGCCAGCAGCCAGACGACAGGGAACACTGAAGCTTTCTTT.

The rearrangement joins TRBV2 to TRBJ1-1, with a weak D call TRBD1 (6 bases). CDR3 size: 16 residues. V was clipped by 6 bases and J by 4 bases, with 21 bases between them. Germline CDR1 reads SNHLY; CDR2 reads FYNNEI. CDR3 loop: CASSQSQTGGGTEAFF. The DNA of the CDR3 is TGTGCCAGCAGCCAGAGTCAGACAGGCGGTGGCACTGAAGCTTTCTTT.

Regarding this clone: A junction end diverges from the germline sequence, so it may reflect a read error. The rearrangement joins TRBV6-6 to TRBJ2-3, with D tentatively TRBD1 (5 bases). The CDR3 contains 16 residues. Germline-derived CDR1 and CDR2 are MNHNY and SVGAGI (reference sequence). The CDR3 sequence: CASTYSWGRSTDTQYF. CDR3 DNA sequence: TGTGCCAGCACTTACTCATGGGGCAGAAGCACAGATACGCAGTATTTT.

The V call is TRBV18, the J call TRBJ2-5; 11 bases align to TRBD2. The CDR3 extends over 15 amino acids. The germline V gene has CDR1 KGHSH and CDR2 LQKENI. V lost 4 bases to trimming and J lost 3 bases; unmatched junction nucleotides: 4. The CDR3 protein is CASSLLAGGEETQYF. The CDR3 nucleotides read TGTGCCAGCTCACTGCTAGCGGGAGGTGAAGAGACCCAGTACTTC. The whole variable domain, remainder taken from reference TRBV18 and TRBJ2-5, is NAGVMQNPRHLVRRRGQEARLRCSPMKGHSHVYWYRQLPEEGLKFMVYLQKENIIDESGMPKERFSAEFPKEGPSILRIQQVVRGDSAAYFCASSLLAGGEETQYFGPGTRLLVL.

This chain joins TRBV4-1 and TRBJ2-3, with D possibly being TRBD1 (5 bases). The germline gives CDR1 MGHRA, CDR2 YSYEKL. CDR3 length equals 18 residues. Deletions cut 1 base from V and 2 bases from J, with 19 bases between. The CDR3 DNA sequence: TGCGCCAGCAGCCAAGGAACCCCCCAGGGCGGACCCACAGATACGCAGTATTTT. Translation: CASSQGTPQGGPTDTQYF.

This chain links TRBV19 with TRBJ1-3; 8 bases align to TRBD1. The CDR3 consists of 15 residues. The trim removed 5 bases at V and 4 bases at J, leaving 7 bases unmatched. Germline CDR1 and CDR2: LNHDA and SQIVND (reference sequence). DNA for the CDR3: TGTGCCAGTAGTCCCTATGGGACAGGCGGAAACACCATATATTTT. It codes for CASSPYGTGGNTIYF.

J is TRBJ2-7 and V is TRBV15; the D gene is possibly TRBD2 (5 bases). Germline V CDR1 and CDR2: LNHNV, YYDKDF (reference sequence). The germline V and J ends were trimmed by 1 base and 6 bases, with 10 bases remaining between them. This CDR3 is 13 amino acids long. CDR3 amino acids: CATSRGTESEQYF. The CDR3 nucleotides are TGTGCCACCAGCAGAGGGACTGAAAGCGAGCAGTACTTC.

CDR3 bases: TGTGCCAGCAGCACAGACAGGGGGCTGGTAGATACGCAGTATTTT. This sequence encodes CASSTDRGLVDTQYF. The gene calls are TRBV5-6 and TRBJ2-3; TRBD1 aligns across 10 bases. V lost 4 bases and J lost 5; bases outside the gene matches: 7. Germline assignment: CDR1 SGHDT and CDR2 YYEEEE. The CDR3 length is 15 residues.

The rearrangement links TRBV5-1 to TRBJ2-2; the match to TRBD2 covers 11 bases. Trimming removed 5 bases from V and 7 bases from J; junction bases left unmatched: 7. This CDR3 spans 15 amino acids. The germline gives CDR1 SGHRS, CDR2 YFSETQ. In nucleotides, the CDR3 is TGCGCCAGCAGTCGCCTAGCGGGAGGAAGCGGGGAGCTGTTTTTT. Translation gives CASSRLAGGSGELFF.